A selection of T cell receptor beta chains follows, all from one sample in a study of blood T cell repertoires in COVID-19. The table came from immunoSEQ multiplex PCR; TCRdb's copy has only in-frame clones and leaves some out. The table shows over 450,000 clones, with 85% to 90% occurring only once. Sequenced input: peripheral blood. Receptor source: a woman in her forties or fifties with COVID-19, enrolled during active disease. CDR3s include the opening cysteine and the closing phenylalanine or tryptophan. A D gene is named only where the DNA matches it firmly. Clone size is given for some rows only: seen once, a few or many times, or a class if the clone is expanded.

CASSYSRDTRFQYF	TGTGCCAGTAGTTATTCTCGGGACACCCGATTTCAGTACTTC	.	.	TRBJ2-4	TRBV19
CASSLTLQGGLNTEAFF	TGTGCCAGCAGCTTAACCCTACAGGGAGGGCTGAACACTGAAGCTTTCTTT	few	.	TRBJ1-1	TRBV7-6
CATSDIRGGYTF	TGTGCCACCAGTGATATCCGAGGTGGCTACACCTTC	.	.	TRBJ1-2	TRBV24-1
CASKMDRGLGGYTF	TGTGCCAGCAAAATGGACAGGGGCTTGGGGGGCTACACCTTC	few	TRBD1	TRBJ1-2	TRBV27
CASSLGGGDTDTQYF	TGTGCCAGCAGCTTGGGTGGCGGGGACACAGATACGCAGTATTTT	once	.	TRBJ2-3	TRBV5-6
CAWSVQVDEQFF	TGTGCCTGGAGTGTACAGGTTGACGAGCAGTTCTTC	.	.	TRBJ2-1	TRBV30
CASSLGQTNTGELFF	TGTGCCAGCAGCCTAGGACAGACGAACACCGGGGAGCTGTTTTTT	.	.	TRBJ2-2	TRBV11-3
CASSLSASGTTDTQYF	TGTGCCAGCAGCTTATCGGCTAGCGGAACCACAGATACGCAGTATTTT	once	TRBD2	TRBJ2-3	TRBV7-3
CAISGGRIGTEAFF	TGTGCCATCAGTGGGGGGAGGATTGGGACTGAAGCTTTCTTT	.	.	TRBJ1-1	TRBV10-3
CASSLGGGSYNSPLHF	TGTGCCAGCAGCCTAGGGGGAGGCTCCTATAATTCACCCCTCCACTTT	.	.	TRBJ1-6	TRBV7-9
CASSLSRLEGYTF	TGTGCCAGCAGCTTGTCGCGACTCGAGGGCTACACCTTC	.	.	TRBJ1-2	TRBV5-4
CASSFGLQGTEAFF	TGCGCCAGCAGCTTTGGGTTACAGGGAACTGAAGCTTTCTTT	.	.	TRBJ1-1	TRBV5-1
CASSWGTSEQYF	TGTGCCAGCAGCTGGGGGACTTCCGAGCAGTACTTC	once	.	TRBJ2-7	TRBV5-6
CASSLGQGMYSGANVLTF	TGTGCCAGCAGCTTGGGACAGGGGATGTACTCTGGGGCCAACGTCCTGACTTTC	.	TRBD1	TRBJ2-6	TRBV5-4
CASSLDRGPGELFF	TGTGCCAGCTCACTCGACAGGGGCCCCGGGGAGCTGTTTTTT	.	TRBD1	TRBJ2-2	TRBV18
CASSLALGVGYTF	TGTGCCAGCAGTTTAGCGCTCGGTGTGGGCTACACCTTC	once	.	TRBJ1-2	TRBV12-3/TRBV12-4
CATSSRQGHFKNIQYF	TGTGCCACCAGCAGCCGACAGGGCCACTTCAAAAACATTCAGTACTTC	.	TRBD1	TRBJ2-4	TRBV15